Below, 21 T cell receptor beta chains from the same sample are listed, as sequenced in a study of blood T cell repertoires in COVID-19. The assay was immunoSEQ multiplex PCR, and TCRdb's table has in-frame clones only and misses some. This table has hundreds of thousands of clones, around 87% appearing once. The sequencing sample was made of PBMCs or T cells enriched from blood (not recorded which). The receptors were sampled from a woman in her forties with acute COVID-19.

As to this clone: The sample carries other DNA sequences with the same CDR3. The J gene is TRBJ1-2, the V gene TRBV5-1; 9 bases are a match to TRBD1. This CDR3 region has 15 residues. Losses at the gene ends were 0 bases for V and 4 bases for J; bases not matched to a gene: 4. Per germline, CDR1 SGHRS and CDR2 YFSETQ. The CDR3 loop is CASSLEGQGAYGYTF. The CDR3 coding sequence is TGCGCCAGCAGCTTGGAGGGACAGGGTGCCTATGGCTACACCTTC. Combining the CDR3 with reference TRBV5-1 and TRBJ1-2 gives the whole variable domain KAGVTQTPRYLIKTRGQQVTLSCSPISGHRSVSWYQQTPGQGLQFLFEYFSETQRNKGNFPGRFSGRQFSNSRSEMNVSTLELGDSALYLCASSLEGQGAYGYTFGSGTRLTVV.

The chain uses TRBV7-6 and TRBJ1-2, with TRBD1 as a possible D gene (5 bases). Germline CDR1 and CDR2: SGHVS and FNYEAQ. V dropped 0 bases and J dropped 1 base, with 9 bases sitting between them. The CDR3 spans 15 residues. Here the CDR3 reads CASSLAGGGNYGYTF. The CDR3 bases are TGTGCCAGCAGCTTAGCCGGGGGTGGTAACTATGGCTACACCTTC.

V and J are TRBV24-1 and TRBJ2-7; TRBD1 matches at 11 bases. This CDR3 comprises 15 residues. Per germline, CDR1 KGHDR and CDR2 SFDVKD. V dropped 5 bases and J dropped 5; count of bases not matched to a gene: 7. CDR3 in amino acids: CATSGMDRGRDEQYF. The CDR3, as DNA: TGTGCCACCAGTGGCATGGACAGGGGGCGAGACGAGCAGTACTTC.

The chain combines TRBV5-1 with TRBJ2-1; weak D call: TRBD1 (6 bases). The germline CDR1 and CDR2 sequences are SGHRS and YFSETQ. The CDR3 contains 15 residues. V dropped 2 bases and J dropped 0 bases, with 9 bases sitting between them. In DNA, the CDR3 is TGCGCCAGCAGCTTCGAAGGGGGCTCCTACAATGAGCAGTTCTTC. This gives the protein CASSFEGGSYNEQFF.

The chain is built from TRBV5-1 and TRBJ2-7, with TRBD2 identical over 10 bases. The CDR3 length is 20 residues. In germline, CDR1 is SGHRS, CDR2 YFSETQ. With 3 bases clipped from V and 2 bases from J, the junction kept 20 bases outside the gene matches. Here the CDR3 DNA reads TGCGCCAGCAGCTCCTCAACAAAGGTAGCGGGAGGAAGCGGGGCCTACGAGCAGTACTTC. Translation: CASSSSTKVAGGSGAYEQYF. Using reference TRBV5-1 and TRBJ2-7 for the parts outside the CDR3, the full variable domain is KAGVTQTPRYLIKTRGQQVTLSCSPISGHRSVSWYQQTPGQGLQFLFEYFSETQRNKGNFPGRFSGRQFSNSRSEMNVSTLELGDSALYLCASSSSTKVAGGSGAYEQYFGPGTRLTVT.

The rearrangement uses TRBV11-3 and TRBJ2-1, with TRBD2 matching over 9 bases. This CDR3 has 18 residues. CDR1 SGHNT and CDR2 YENEEA come from the germline V gene. V lost 5 bases and J lost 1; bases outside the gene matches: 12. The CDR3 coding sequence is TGTGCCAGCAGCCCCGGCTGGGTAGCGGGAGAGTCCTACAATGAGCAGTTCTTC. Translated, it gives CASSPGWVAGESYNEQFF.

This sequence joins TRBV15 and TRBJ2-1; TRBD2 matches at 11 bases. V dropped 0 bases and J dropped 8; count of bases not matched to a gene: 12. The CDR3 contains 18 residues. CDR1 LNHNV and CDR2 YYDKDF come from the germline V gene (reference sequence). In nucleotides, the CDR3 is TGTGCCACCAGCAGAGATTACCTAGCGGGAGGTCTCGGCGATGAGCAGTTCTTC. This encodes CATSRDYLAGGLGDEQFF.

The chain recombines TRBV29-1 with TRBJ1-2, with 11 bases lining up with TRBD1. CDR3 length: 12 amino acids. Germline assignment: CDR1 SQVTM and CDR2 ANQGSEA. V was pared by 3 bases and J by 8 bases, with 2 bases of the junction left unmatched. CDR3 protein: CSVEGQGEGYTF. The DNA for the CDR3 is TGCAGCGTTGAGGGACAGGGGGAGGGCTACACCTTC.

V usage is TRBV2 and J usage is TRBJ2-1, with TRBD2 matching over 14 bases. CDR1 is SNHLY, CDR2 FYNNEI, per germline. This CDR3 is built from 15 residues. Trimming took 6 bases from V and 5 from J; bases not matched to a gene: 3. The CDR3, as DNA: TGTGCCAGCAGCGGACTAGCGGGAGGTGACAATGAGCAGTTCTTC. Translating gives CASSGLAGGDNEQFF.

This chain's CDR3 is CASSPRDREANYGYTF. CDR3 DNA: TGTGCCAGCAGCCCCCGGGACAGGGAAGCTAACTATGGCTACACCTTC. V gene TRBV9 combines with J gene TRBJ1-2, with 9 bases that match TRBD1. Germline V gene sequence: CDR1 SGDLS, CDR2 YYNGEE. J was trimmed by 0 bases and V by 4 bases; bases with no gene match: 7. This CDR3 region has 16 residues.

The V gene is TRBV7-9, the J gene TRBJ1-2; D uncertain. Trimming removed 0 bases from V and 6 bases from J, with 5 bases in between. CDR3 length: 12 residues. Germline CDR1 is SEHNR and CDR2 is FQNEAQ (reference sequence). The CDR3 nucleotides are TGTGCCAGCAGCTTAGCCGGGGATGGCTACACCTTC. Translation gives CASSLAGDGYTF. Combining the CDR3 with reference TRBV7-9 and TRBJ1-2 gives the whole variable domain DTGVSQNPRHKITKRGQNVTFRCDPISEHNRLYWYRQTLGQGPEFLTYFQNEAQLEKSRLLSDRFSAERPKGSFSTLEIQRTEQGDSAMYLCASSLAGDGYTFGSGTRLTVV.

The chain joins TRBV3-1 (or the pseudogene TRBV3-2) to TRBJ2-2; a weak D match, TRBD1 (6 bases). CDR1 LGHDT and CDR2 YNNKEL come from the germline V gene (reference sequence). Between the trimmed V and J ends, which lost 6 bases and 4 bases, there was a span of 15 bases. This CDR3 region has 15 residues. CDR3 protein: CASSRTGSGTGELFF. The CDR3 nucleotides are TGTGCCAGCAGTCGAACAGGGTCGGGCACCGGGGAGCTGTTTTTT.

V gene TRBV30 combines with J gene TRBJ2-3; no reliable D call. This CDR3 spans 12 amino acids. Germline CDR1 is GTSNPN and CDR2 is SVGIG (reference sequence). V was trimmed by 5 bases and J by 2 bases, leaving 8 bases between them. CDR3 loop: CAWVLNTDTQYF. The CDR3 nucleotides are TGTGCCTGGGTACTAAACACAGATACGCAGTATTTT.

Notes on this clone: This sample includes further DNA sequences coding for the same CDR3. The chain couples TRBV3-1 (or the pseudogene TRBV3-2) to TRBJ2-3; TRBD2 matches at 11 bases. Losses at the gene ends were 4 bases for V and 0 bases for J; bases not matched to a gene: 3. This CDR3 spans 16 amino acids. Germline V gives CDR1 LGHDT, CDR2 YNNKEL (reference sequence). This CDR3 is CASSPLAGASTDTQYF. CDR3 nucleotide sequence: TGTGCCAGCAGCCCACTAGCGGGAGCTAGCACAGATACGCAGTATTTT.

This rearrangement joins TRBV11-3 to TRBJ2-7; 7 bases map to TRBD1. Germline V lookup: CDR1 SGHNT, CDR2 YENEEA. The length of the CDR3 is 16 residues. V dropped 1 base and J dropped 1; count of bases not matched to a gene: 7. CDR3 loop: CASSLGGRGTSYEQYF. For the CDR3, the DNA is TGTGCCAGCAGCTTAGGGGGCAGGGGGACATCCTACGAGCAGTACTTC.

This clone was seen just once. V usage is TRBV10-3 and J usage is TRBJ2-3; D ambiguous. Between the trimmed V and J ends, which lost 2 bases and 0 bases, there was a span of 15 bases. Germline CDR1 and CDR2: ENHRY and SYGVKD. CDR3 length: 17 residues. The CDR3 sequence: CAISETIAMPSTDTQYF. CDR3 in DNA: TGTGCCATCAGTGAGACAATCGCCATGCCTAGCACAGATACGCAGTATTTT.

The chain couples TRBV11-1 to TRBJ2-2, with D unclear. The CDR3 runs 12 residues. V lost 1 base and J lost 7, with 4 bases in between. CDR1 and CDR2 from the germline V gene are SGHAT and FQDESV (reference sequence). The CDR3 DNA is TGTGCCAGCAGCTTAGTCGTCGGGGAGCTGTTTTTT. Translated: CASSLVVGELFF. The full variable domain, its missing parts supplied by reference TRBV11-1 and TRBJ2-2, is EAEVAQSPRYKITEKSQAVAFWCDPISGHATLYWYRQILGQGPELLVQFQDESVVDDSQLPKDRFSAERLKGVDSTLKIQPAELGDSAMYLCASSLVVGELFFGEGSRLTVL.

This rearrangement joins TRBV9 to TRBJ2-2, with 8 bases matching TRBD1. The CDR3 runs to 16 residues. Germline CDR1 and CDR2: SGDLS and YYNGEE. Trimming cost V 3 bases and J 0 bases; bases outside gene matches: 4. The CDR3 spells CASSARTGTNTGELFF. CDR3 DNA sequence: TGTGCCAGCAGCGCCAGGACAGGGACGAACACCGGGGAGCTGTTTTTT.

In this sample, this clone turned up a few times. The chain's CDR3 is CASSLRTGSYEQYF. The CDR3 DNA is TGTGCCAGCTCACTAAGGACTGGATCCTACGAGCAGTACTTC. V usage is TRBV18 and J usage is TRBJ2-7; a possible D gene is TRBD2 (5 bases). Between the trimmed V and J ends, which lost 4 bases and 1 base, there was a span of 11 bases. The germline gives CDR1 KGHSH, CDR2 LQKENI. The CDR3 has 14 residues.

This clone was found a few times. The chain employs TRBV11-2 and TRBJ2-2; TRBD2 matches at 7 bases. Looked up from germline, CDR1 is SGHAT and CDR2 is FQNNGV. The CDR3 contains 13 residues. The V gene end was trimmed by 9 bases and the J gene end by 3 bases; junction bases not matched to a gene: 4. In nucleotides, the CDR3 is TGTGCCAGTCTCGCGGGGGACACCGGGGAGCTGTTTTTT. Residues: CASLAGDTGELFF.

The chain is built from TRBV5-1 and TRBJ2-5, with unresolved D. Germline loops: CDR1 SGHRS, CDR2 YFSETQ. This CDR3 contains 14 residues. V was shortened by 0 bases and J by 5 bases, with 11 bases between the two germline ends. CDR3 region: CASSLVSIEETQYF. CDR3 bases: TGCGCCAGCAGCTTGGTTAGCATCGAGGAGACCCAGTACTTC.